This T cell receptor beta chain comes out of a study of blood T cell repertoires in COVID-19. Study context: T cells, B-cell-depleted T cells, or PBMCs provided the cDNA or gDNA that served as material.

Clones were read by immunoSEQ multiplex PCR, and TCRdb kept only the in-frame ones, dropping some. This sample has 150,000 to 180,000 clones, with about 90% found just once. The CDR3 is made up of 12 amino acids. V gave up 6 bases and J gave up 8 bases, with 10 bases separating them. Per the germline V gene, CDR1 is SGHTA and CDR2 is FQGTGA. This TCR came from a man aged 45-65 years with acute or convalescent COVID-19. J is TRBJ2-2 and V is TRBV7-3; no clear D. Sequencing used peripheral blood. In DNA form, the CDR3 reads TGTGCCAGCAGAAACAGATCGGGGGAGCTGTTTTTT. It yields the protein CASRNRSGELFF. The entire variable domain, with the rest obtained from reference TRBV7-3 and TRBJ2-2, is as follows: GAGVSQTPSNKVTEKGKYVELRCDPISGHTALYWYRQSLGQGPEFLIYFQGTGAADDSGLPNDRFFAVRPEGSVSTLKIQRTERGDSAVYLCASRNRSGELFFGEGSRLTVL.